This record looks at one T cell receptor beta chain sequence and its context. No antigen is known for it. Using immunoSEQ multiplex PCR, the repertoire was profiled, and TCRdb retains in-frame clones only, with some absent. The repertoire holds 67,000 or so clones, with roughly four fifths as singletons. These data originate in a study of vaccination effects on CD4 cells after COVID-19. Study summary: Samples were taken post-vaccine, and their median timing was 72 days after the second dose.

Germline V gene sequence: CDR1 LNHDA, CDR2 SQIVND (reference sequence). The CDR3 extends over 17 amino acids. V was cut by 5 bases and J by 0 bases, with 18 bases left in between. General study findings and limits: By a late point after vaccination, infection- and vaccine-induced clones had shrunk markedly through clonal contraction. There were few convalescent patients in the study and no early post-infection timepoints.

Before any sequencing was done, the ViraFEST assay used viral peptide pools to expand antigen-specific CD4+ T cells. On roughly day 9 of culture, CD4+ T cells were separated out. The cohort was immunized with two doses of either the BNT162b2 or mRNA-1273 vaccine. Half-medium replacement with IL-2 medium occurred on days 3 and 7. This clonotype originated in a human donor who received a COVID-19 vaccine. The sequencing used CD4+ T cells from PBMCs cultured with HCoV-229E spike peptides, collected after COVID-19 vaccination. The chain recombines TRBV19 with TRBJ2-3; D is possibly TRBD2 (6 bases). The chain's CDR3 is CASSDSLDSGSTDTQYF. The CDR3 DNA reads TGTGCCAGTAGTGATTCCTTGGATAGCGGCAGCACAGATACGCAGTATTTT. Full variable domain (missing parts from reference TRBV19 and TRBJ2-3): DGGITQSPKYLFRKEGQNVTLSCEQNLNHDAMYWYRQDPGQGLRLIYYSQIVNDFQKGDIAEGYSVSREKKESFPLTVTSAQKNPTAFYLCASSDSLDSGSTDTQYFGPGTRLTVL.